Shown below are 19 T cell receptor beta chains from a single sample sequenced in a study of shared clonotypes between healthy human individuals. Clones were read by immunoSEQ multiplex PCR, and TCRdb kept only the in-frame ones, dropping some. The sample carries 170,000 or so clones, approximately 62% recorded once. The specimen sequenced was memory CD4+ T cells sorted from blood. Subset noted: CD45RA-negative fraction. The receptors originated from a young man in good health.

The rearrangement joins TRBV7-6 to TRBJ1-1; D might be TRBD1 (5 bases). V was cut by 1 base and J by 4 bases, with 10 bases left in between. Germline V gene data show CDR1 as SGHVS and CDR2 as FNYEAQ. The CDR3 is 14 amino acids. As DNA, the CDR3 is TGTGCCAGCAGCTTAGGGGGCAAGGGCACTGAAGCTTTCTTT. This encodes CASSLGGKGTEAFF.

V gene TRBV5-6 combines with J gene TRBJ2-1; 8 nucleotides align to TRBD2. This CDR3 is 15 amino acids long. V was clipped by 2 bases and J by 6 bases; unmatched bases: 7. Germline assignment: CDR1 SGHDT and CDR2 YYEEEE. The CDR3 bases are TGTGCCAGCAGCTTCACCCTAGCGGGTACCAATGAGCAGTTCTTC. Protein: CASSFTLAGTNEQFF.

This clone has only a few counts. V is TRBV18 and J is TRBJ2-3; D may be TRBD2 (5 bases). From germline, CDR1 is KGHSH and CDR2 LQKENI. V gave up 3 bases and J gave up 0 bases, with 10 bases separating them. This CDR3 is 15 amino acids long. DNA for the CDR3: TGTGCCAGCTCACCTAACCCGGGGAGCACAGATACGCAGTATTTT. This encodes CASSPNPGSTDTQYF.

The V and J genes are TRBV7-2 and TRBJ1-1; a weak D match, TRBD1 (6 bases). Germline values: CDR1 SGHTA, CDR2 FQGNSA. CDR3 length: 13 residues. V lost 3 bases, J lost 4 bases, and 9 bases lay in between. As DNA, the CDR3 is TGTGCCAGCAGCTTTGGCAGGGGCACTGAAGCTTTCTTT. This sequence encodes CASSFGRGTEAFF.

The chain links TRBV2 to TRBJ2-3, with D unclear. This CDR3 comprises 14 residues. Trimming took off 5 bases at V and 2 bases at J, with 11 bases between the two ends. Germline V gene data show CDR1 as SNHLY and CDR2 as FYNNEI. The CDR3 DNA sequence: TGTGCCAGCAGTACGTGGATTTACACAGATACGCAGTATTTT. Amino acids: CASSTWIYTDTQYF.

This clone came up a few times. This sequence joins TRBV2 and TRBJ2-3; D is ambiguous. Per the germline V gene, CDR1 is SNHLY and CDR2 is FYNNEI. The length of the CDR3 is 13 residues. V lost 7 bases, J lost 5 bases, and 13 bases lay in between. The chain's CDR3 is CASIESWGDTQYF. The CDR3 DNA reads TGTGCCAGCATAGAGAGTTGGGGAGATACGCAGTATTTT.

This rearrangement joins TRBV28 to TRBJ2-7, with D tentatively TRBD2 (6 bases). The germline CDR1 and CDR2 sequences are MDHEN and SYDVKM. The CDR3 is 13 residues long. V gave up 9 bases and J gave up 0 bases, with 12 bases separating them. CDR3 sequence (DNA): TGTGCCAGTCGGACTATTTCCTCCTACGAGCAGTACTTC. It specifies CASRTISSYEQYF.

This clone was detected only once. The chain couples TRBV7-2 to TRBJ2-1, with TRBD2 matching 11 bases. CDR1 is SGHTA, CDR2 FQGNSA, per germline. V shed 5 bases and J 8 bases; nucleotides not matched to a gene: 8. This CDR3 is built from 15 residues. CDR3 in DNA: TGTGCCAGCAGCGCGACTAGCGGGAACTCTCATGAGCAGTTCTTC. This encodes CASSATSGNSHEQFF.

V is TRBV15 and J is TRBJ2-5; unclear D gene. Germline CDR1 reads LNHNV; CDR2 reads YYDKDF (reference sequence). This CDR3 has 12 residues. V was pared by 3 bases and J by 4 bases, with 6 bases between. CDR3 sequence: CATSRKGETQYF. The CDR3 nucleotides are TGTGCCACCAGCAGGAAGGGAGAGACCCAGTACTTC.

The gene calls are TRBV5-8 and TRBJ1-2; TRBD1 matches at 9 bases. Germline assignment: CDR1 SGHTS and CDR2 YDEGEE. CDR3 length: 15 amino acids. With V trimmed by 5 bases and J by 6 bases, 11 bases remained unmatched. The CDR3 is CASRTTGTGIHGYTF. The DNA for the CDR3 is TGTGCCAGCAGAACAACCGGGACAGGGATCCATGGCTACACCTTC.

The chain uses TRBV6-6 and TRBJ2-3; D could derive from TRBD1 or TRBD2 (5 bases each). The germline V gene encodes CDR1 MNHNY and CDR2 SVGAGI (reference sequence). V was trimmed by 0 bases and J by 0 bases, leaving 10 bases between them. This CDR3 has 16 amino acids. CDR3 sequence: CASSYSGWGSTDTQYF. In nucleotides, the CDR3 is TGTGCCAGCAGTTACTCGGGGTGGGGGAGCACAGATACGCAGTATTTT.

V and J are TRBV28 and TRBJ1-2; D remains ambiguous. The CDR3 extends over 14 amino acids. From germline, CDR1 is MDHEN and CDR2 SYDVKM. With 5 bases removed from V and 7 bases from J, the gap between germline ends came to 17 bases. The DNA for the CDR3 is TGTGCCAGCAGTCCCCTGGTTGTAGGTGGTGGCTACACCTTC. Protein sequence: CASSPLVVGGGYTF.

The chain uses TRBV5-1 and TRBJ2-1; the D call may be TRBD1 or TRBD2 (5 bases each). The germline gives CDR1 SGHRS, CDR2 YFSETQ. CDR3 length: 15 amino acids. The V and J ends lost 4 bases and 1 base respectively, with 12 bases between them. The CDR3 bases are TGCGCCAGCAGCCTGGTAGGGGAGTCCTACAATGAGCAGTTCTTC. Amino acid sequence: CASSLVGESYNEQFF.

The V gene is TRBV2, the J gene TRBJ2-7, with TRBD2 matching 7 bases. Looked up from germline, CDR1 is SNHLY and CDR2 is FYNNEI. The J segment lost 7 bases and the V segment lost 4 bases, leaving 13 bases of the junction unmatched. The CDR3 consists of 15 residues. The CDR3 DNA follows: TGTGCCAGCAGTGCACTAGCGACGAGGAAAGGGGAGCAGTACTTC. It translates to CASSALATRKGEQYF.

V usage is TRBV30 and J usage is TRBJ2-7; 9 positions agree with TRBD2. CDR1 and CDR2 (germline): GTSNPN, SVGIG (reference sequence). V dropped 4 bases and J dropped 5; count of bases not matched to a gene: 6. The CDR3 loop spans 13 amino acids. CDR3 loop: CAWNGGRAHEQYF. CDR3 in DNA: TGTGCCTGGAACGGCGGGAGGGCCCACGAGCAGTACTTC.

This clone has a handful of counts. This chain connects TRBV9 to TRBJ2-3; D is possibly TRBD1 (6 bases). Germline CDR1 is SGDLS and CDR2 is YYNGEE. This CDR3 contains 16 residues. V lost 0 bases, J lost 0 bases, and 11 bases lay in between. CDR3 loop: CASSVGFTGSTDTQYF. The CDR3 nucleotides read TGTGCCAGCAGCGTAGGATTTACAGGGAGCACAGATACGCAGTATTTT.

The genes are TRBV27 and TRBJ2-7, with D unresolved. Between the trimmed V and J ends, which lost 2 bases and 2 bases, there was a span of 10 bases. The CDR3 runs 14 residues. CDR1 and CDR2 from the germline V gene are MNHEY and SMNVEV (reference sequence). CDR3 region: CASSLGVPPYEQYF. The CDR3 bases are TGTGCCAGCAGTTTAGGAGTACCTCCCTACGAGCAGTACTTC.

This rearrangement joins TRBV7-6 to TRBJ2-5; 8 nucleotides match TRBD2. This CDR3 has 15 amino acids. With V trimmed by 1 base and J by 5 bases, 6 bases remained unmatched. Germline CDR1 reads SGHVS; CDR2 reads FNYEAQ. DNA for the CDR3: TGTGCCAGCAGCTTAGGAGCGGGAGTGTGGGAGACCCAGTACTTC. This encodes CASSLGAGVWETQYF.

CDR3 in amino acids: CASSLDGGRYGANVLTF. CDR3 nucleotides: TGTGCCAGCAGCTTGGATGGGGGGCGGTATGGGGCCAACGTCCTGACTTTC. The J gene is TRBJ2-6, the V gene TRBV5-8; the D call may be TRBD1 or TRBD2 (6 bases each). V lost 0 bases to trimming and J lost 3 bases, with 13 bases between them. Germline V lookup: CDR1 SGHTS, CDR2 YDEGEE. The CDR3 loop spans 17 amino acids.